Each of the 5 T cell receptor beta chains below was sequenced from the same sample in a study of T cell responses to AZD1222 COVID-19 vaccine (dated by TCRdb to about 2021). The receptor library was made with the immunoSEQ multiplex PCR assay. The immuneACCESS repertoire file appears here via TCRdb, limited to in-frame rearrangements. These files lack a portion of the clones; in checked studies, under half of the deficit traces to unresolved V genes, and the cause of the others is not known. This sample holds 200,000 or so clones; around 93% were observed only once. The ten largest clones add up to 0.9% to 1.1% of the sample. Explained via the paper, the time point label denotes: about 28 days (+/-7) after the second vaccine dose. Source: peripheral blood, taken 28 days after the second AZD1222 dose. These receptor sequences come from an adult who received the AZD1222 COVID-19 vaccine.

This sequence joins TRBV25-1 and TRBJ1-1, with no clear D. The CDR3 extends over 14 amino acids. The V gene's germline CDR1 is MGHDK and CDR2 SYGVNS. Trimming removed 4 bases from V and 5 bases from J, with 14 bases in between. CDR3 in amino acids: CASSGGPWRTEAFF. DNA for the CDR3: TGTGCCAGCAGTGGTGGACCCTGGAGGACTGAAGCTTTCTTT.

The chain recombines TRBV6-2 or TRBV6-3 with TRBJ2-2; 10 nucleotides match TRBD2. CDR1 MNHEY and CDR2 SVGEGT come from the germline V gene. V was pared by 4 bases and J by 3 bases, with 2 bases of the junction left unmatched. CDR3 length: 15 amino acids. CDR3 DNA: TGTGCCAGCAGTTGGACTAGCGGTGACACCGGGGAGCTGTTTTTT. This encodes CASSWTSGDTGELFF.

V gene TRBV12-3 or TRBV12-4 combines with J gene TRBJ1-2; the D is unclear. CDR3 length: 13 residues. With 1 base removed from V and 3 bases from J, the gap between germline ends came to 6 bases. CDR3 sequence (DNA): TGTGCCAGCAGTTTAGGGGTCTACTATGGCTACACCTTC. It translates to CASSLGVYYGYTF.

A single count supports this clone. Other DNA sequences of this sample code for an identical CDR3. The CDR3 DNA follows: TGTGCCAGCAGTGAAAGGCAGGGGGCGACCGGGGAGCTGTTTTTT. This translates into CASSERQGATGELFF. The chain employs TRBV2 and TRBJ2-2; 8 positions agree with TRBD1. The length of the CDR3 is 15 residues. J lost 5 bases, V lost 2 bases, and 4 bases had no gene match. Germline-derived CDR1 and CDR2 are SNHLY and FYNNEI.

The gene calls are TRBV6-5 and TRBJ2-5, with 8 bases fitting TRBD1. Germline V lookup: CDR1 MNHEY, CDR2 SVGAGI. The V and J ends lost 5 bases and 7 bases, in that order; junction bases with no gene match: 12. CDR3 size: 15 residues. The CDR3 reads CASSLGTGDIWTQYF. The CDR3 DNA sequence: TGTGCCAGCAGTCTAGGGACAGGAGATATCTGGACCCAGTACTTC.